The 22 T cell receptor beta chains in this list originate from one sample, sequenced in a study of CD8+ T cells in alopecia areata. RNA was isolated and reverse transcribed to cDNA, the sequencing template. This table comes from immunoSEQ multiplex PCR, and its TCRdb copy is limited to in-frame clones, with some not included. This sample has 100,000 to 120,000 clones, with 56% found just once. Noted treatment: oral pan-JAK inhibitor, 5-10 mg twice daily. This specimen consisted of CD4+ T cells sorted from blood, obtained at week 24, from a patient treated with tofacitinib. These receptor sequences come from a human donor with alopecia areata.

The chain recombines TRBV2 with TRBJ2-3, with D hard to call. This CDR3 region has 12 residues. Germline-derived CDR1 and CDR2 are SNHLY and FYNNEI. Trimming left V 6 bases short and J 4 bases short, with 8 bases between. CDR3 residues: CASRLEADTQYF. The CDR3 coding sequence is TGTGCCAGCAGATTAGAGGCAGATACGCAGTATTTT. The whole variable domain, remainder taken from reference TRBV2 and TRBJ2-3, is EPEVTQTPSHQVTQMGQEVILRCVPISNHLYFYWYRQILGQKVEFLVSFYNNEISEKSEIFDDQFSVERPDGSNFTLKIRSTKLEDSAMYFCASRLEADTQYFGPGTRLTVL.

This chain uses TRBV30 with TRBJ2-7; D ambiguous. Germline V gene lookup returns CDR1 GTSNPN and CDR2 SVGIG (reference sequence). The CDR3 extends over 14 amino acids. The V gene lost 0 bases and the J gene lost 3 bases, with 12 bases spanning the gap. The CDR3 protein is CAWSVPSRIYEQYF. DNA for the CDR3: TGTGCCTGGAGTGTACCATCGAGGATCTACGAGCAGTACTTC. The full variable domain, in which reference TRBV30 and TRBJ2-7 provide the parts outside the CDR3, is SQTIHQWPATLVQPVGSPLSLECTVEGTSNPNLYWYRQAAGRGLQLLFYSVGIGQISSEVPQNLSASRPQDRQFILSSKKLLLSDSGFYLCAWSVPSRIYEQYFGPGTRLTVT.

This chain links TRBV28 with TRBJ1-6; TRBD1 matches at 7 bases. The V segment lost 5 bases and the J segment 0 bases; nucleotides outside the gene matches: 10. This CDR3 region has 18 residues. The germline V gene encodes CDR1 MDHEN and CDR2 SYDVKM. The CDR3 nucleotides are TGTGCCAGCAGTCTCCCGCTGACAGGGCTCTCCTATAATTCACCCCTCCACTTT. It translates to CASSLPLTGLSYNSPLHF.

This clone has just a few counts. This sequence joins TRBV9 and TRBJ2-7; D is possibly TRBD1 (6 bases). CDR1 is SGDLS, CDR2 YYNGEE, per germline. V was cut by 0 bases and J by 0 bases, with 10 bases left in between. This CDR3 is 15 amino acids long. The CDR3, as DNA: TGTGCCAGCAGCGTAGATGACAGGACCTCCTACGAGCAGTACTTC. As protein: CASSVDDRTSYEQYF.

The chain recombines TRBV19 with TRBJ1-5; D is undetermined. The CDR3 has 11 amino acids. With 4 bases removed from V and 11 bases from J, the gap between germline ends came to 9 bases. The V gene's germline CDR1 is LNHDA and CDR2 SQIVND (reference sequence). As DNA, the CDR3 is TGTGCCAGTAGTACCCCGGGGTCCCAGCATTTT. This codes for CASSTPGSQHF.

The chain links TRBV29-1 to TRBJ2-2; unclear D gene. The V gene's germline CDR1 is SQVTM and CDR2 ANQGSEA. This CDR3 has 11 residues. V lost 5 bases and J 4 bases, leaving 5 bases between the germline ends. The CDR3 DNA reads TGCAGCGTTTGGGGCACCGGGGAGCTGTTTTTT. This encodes CSVWGTGELFF.

The chain carries TRBV7-2 and TRBJ1-5; the D gene is possibly TRBD1 (5 bases). Trimming left V 5 bases short and J 3 bases short, with 23 bases between. The length of the CDR3 is 18 residues. CDR1 is SGHTA and CDR2 is FQGNSA in the germline V gene. CDR3 amino acids: CASSIKDRRRGYNQPQHF. In DNA form, the CDR3 reads TGTGCCAGCAGCATAAAAGACCGTAGGAGGGGCTACAATCAGCCCCAGCATTTT.

V is TRBV27 and J is TRBJ1-2; 7 bases are a match to TRBD1. Germline lookup yields CDR1 MNHEY and CDR2 SMNVEV (reference sequence). Trimming took 6 bases from V and 4 from J; bases not matched to a gene: 5. The CDR3 consists of 13 residues. CDR3 sequence (DNA): TGTGCCAGCAGGAAAGGGGGCCGCTATGGCTACACCTTC. Translated: CASRKGGRYGYTF.

The chain couples TRBV25-1 to TRBJ2-7; tentative D call: TRBD2 (7 bases). V was trimmed by 7 bases and J by 1 base, leaving 8 bases between them. The CDR3 extends over 12 amino acids. CDR1 is MGHDK and CDR2 is SYGVNS in the germline V gene. The CDR3 here is CASKGGSYEQYF. The CDR3, as DNA: TGTGCCAGCAAGGGGGGGTCCTACGAGCAGTACTTC.

The chain couples TRBV15 to TRBJ1-2; weak D call: TRBD1 (6 bases). This CDR3 spans 13 amino acids. The V and J ends lost 1 base and 4 bases respectively, with 7 bases between them. Germline V gene sequence: CDR1 LNHNV, CDR2 YYDKDF (reference sequence). CDR3 loop: CATSRGGAYGYTF. CDR3 DNA sequence: TGTGCCACCAGCAGAGGGGGGGCCTATGGCTACACCTTC.

The chain recombines TRBV5-1 with TRBJ2-5; D could derive from TRBD1 or TRBD2 (5 bases each). CDR1 is SGHRS and CDR2 is YFSETQ in the germline V gene. The CDR3 extends over 13 amino acids. V was clipped by 4 bases and J by 1 base, with 8 bases between them. CDR3 coding DNA: TGCGCCAGCAGCCGGGACGGCCAAGAGACCCAGTACTTC. It yields the protein CASSRDGQETQYF.

The CDR3 DNA is TGCAGTGCCGTGACGCTCGTTGAAGCTTTCTTT. This codes for CSAVTLVEAFF. J is TRBJ1-1 and V is TRBV20-1; D not certain. Trimming stripped 6 bases from V and 7 bases from J, with 12 bases between. CDR3 length: 11 amino acids. Germline lookup yields CDR1 DFQATT and CDR2 SNEGSKA (reference sequence).

The gene calls are TRBV2 and TRBJ2-3; D unresolved. The CDR3 is 11 residues long. Trimming took 3 bases from V and 6 from J, leaving 4 bases between them. Germline V gives CDR1 SNHLY, CDR2 FYNNEI. This CDR3 reads CASSDRDTQYF. The CDR3 coding sequence is TGTGCCAGCAGTGATAGGGATACGCAGTATTTT.

This clone has more than one count but fewer than ten. The chain couples TRBV29-1 to TRBJ2-7, with D possibly being TRBD2 (6 bases). Deletions cut 4 bases from V and 4 bases from J, with 17 bases between. This CDR3 contains 14 residues. Germline V CDR1 and CDR2: SQVTM, ANQGSEA. CDR3 coding DNA: TGCAGCGTTGCGAGCCCCGGGACTTCATACGAGCAGTACTTC. Encoded protein: CSVASPGTSYEQYF.

V gene TRBV7-9 combines with J gene TRBJ1-2; D unresolved. Germline V gene data show CDR1 as SEHNR and CDR2 as FQNEAQ (reference sequence). CDR3 size: 12 residues. Trimming removed 5 bases at V and 5 bases at J, with 9 bases between. CDR3 nucleotide sequence: TGTGCCAGCAGCGCCGGGGAGTATGGCTACACCTTC. Encoded protein: CASSAGEYGYTF.

In its sample, this clone was seen a few times. The rearrangement uses TRBV4-1 and TRBJ1-5; TRBD1 might be the D (5 bases). Germline-derived CDR1 and CDR2 are MGHRA and YSYEKL. V lost 5 bases, J lost 4 bases, and 15 bases lay in between. The CDR3 has 15 amino acids. The CDR3 reads CASSEREWGNQPQHF. For the CDR3, the DNA is TGCGCCAGCAGCGAACGGGAATGGGGGAATCAGCCCCAGCATTTT.

The chain links TRBV29-1 to TRBJ2-5; 7 bases agree with TRBD1. Germline values: CDR1 SQVTM, CDR2 ANQGSEA. This CDR3 is 14 amino acids long. With V trimmed by 5 bases and J by 2 bases, 8 bases remained unmatched. The CDR3 protein is CSVHRTGFQETQYF. DNA for the CDR3: TGCAGCGTTCACCGGACAGGATTTCAAGAGACCCAGTACTTC.

The V and J genes are TRBV27 and TRBJ1-1; 7 nucleotides match TRBD1. The CDR3 runs 15 residues. Per germline, CDR1 MNHEY and CDR2 SMNVEV (reference sequence). V lost 0 bases and J lost 7; bases outside the gene matches: 8. This chain's CDR3 is CASSLSYAGGFEAFF. CDR3 bases: TGTGCCAGCAGTTTATCGTATGCAGGGGGATTTGAAGCTTTCTTT.

This clone was seen a handful of times. This rearrangement joins TRBV29-1 to TRBJ1-2; D call uncertain. Trimming shortened V by 1 base and J by 4 bases, and 25 bases separated the two germline ends. The CDR3 has 18 amino acids. Germline V gene data show CDR1 as SQVTM and CDR2 as ANQGSEA. The CDR3 bases are TGCAGCGTTGAAGGCAATCTAGACATTGCGCCAGGTCGCTATGGCTACACCTTC. It encodes CSVEGNLDIAPGRYGYTF.

The V call is TRBV29-1, the J call TRBJ2-1; D is ambiguous. V lost 2 bases and J lost 6, with 14 bases in between. Germline assignment: CDR1 SQVTM and CDR2 ANQGSEA. This CDR3 contains 14 residues. This CDR3 reads CSVEFRSRSNEQFF. For the CDR3, the DNA is TGCAGCGTTGAATTCAGGTCTCGTTCCAATGAGCAGTTCTTC.

V gene TRBV11-2 combines with J gene TRBJ2-1; D might be TRBD2 (6 bases). V lost 1 base and J lost 9, with 19 bases in between. Germline CDR1 reads SGHAT; CDR2 reads FQNNGV. The CDR3 runs 16 residues. In DNA, the CDR3 is TGTGCCAGCAGCTTAGGGGCGCAGCGGGCGAGGAGTGAGCAGTTCTTC. It translates to CASSLGAQRARSEQFF.

The genes are TRBV4-1 and TRBJ1-6; D is undetermined. Trimming took off 1 base at V and 12 bases at J, with 7 bases between the two ends. This CDR3 spans 12 amino acids. Looked up from germline, CDR1 is MGHRA and CDR2 is YSYEKL. CDR3 residues: CASSQVGGPLHF. As DNA, the CDR3 is TGCGCCAGCAGCCAAGTTGGCGGACCCCTCCACTTT.